Presented here are 2 T cell receptor beta chains from one specimen sequenced in a study of blood T cell repertoires in COVID-19. TCRdb's table, derived via immunoSEQ multiplex PCR, lists solely in-frame clones and lacks some. The sample contains about 69,000 clones, around 86% of which appear only once. Sequenced sample: peripheral blood. These receptors were taken from a man aged 40-49 years with COVID-19, enrolled during active disease.

In DNA form, the CDR3 reads TGTGCCAGTAGCCCTCGATCTAGCGGGGGTAGGGGCGAGCAGTACTTC. Translated: CASSPRSSGGRGEQYF. The chain couples TRBV19 to TRBJ2-7, with TRBD2 matching 10 bases. V lost 6 bases and J lost 6; bases outside the gene matches: 14. Germline V gene lookup returns CDR1 LNHDA and CDR2 SQIVND (reference sequence). The CDR3 extends over 16 amino acids.

The chain has TRBV20-1 and TRBJ2-7; D gene uncertain. The ends were cut back, 5 bases at V and 0 bases at J, with 5 bases in the middle. Germline loops: CDR1 DFQATT, CDR2 SNEGSKA (reference sequence). This CDR3 region has 11 residues. The CDR3 DNA sequence: TGCAGTGCTGCGGACTCCTACGAGCAGTACTTC. Residues: CSAADSYEQYF.